The next 15 T cell receptor beta chains were all read from a single sample in a study of neurological immune-mediated disorders. Time point indicated: longitudinal time-point 3. TCRdb used MiXCR to reprocess the 5' RACE reads, holding one entry per CDR3 protein. The table lists 93,000 or so distinct CDR3 sequences, 11% of them singletons, with around 3.3% in the top ten. The sequenced material came from PBMCs. Every receptor here comes from a female donor with HTLV-1-associated myelopathy (HAM/TSP).

In this sample, this clonotype turned up many times. The chain joins TRBV7-2 to TRBJ2-1; D is possibly TRBD2 (7 bases). V was shortened by 2 bases and J by 13 bases, with 18 bases between the two germline ends. Per the germline V gene, CDR1 is SGHTA and CDR2 is FQGNSA. The CDR3 covers 14 residues. The CDR3 protein is CASSLSAGAAPQFF. The CDR3 DNA is TGTGCCAGCAGCTTATCGGCGGGGGCCGCTCCCCAGTTCTTC.

This clonotype has a count of ten or more. V and J are TRBV20-1 and TRBJ2-1, with 7 bases matching TRBD1. The CDR3 runs to 11 residues. Germline loops: CDR1 DFQATT, CDR2 SNEGSKA (reference sequence). CDR3 sequence (DNA): TGCAGCGGTCAAAGGGACAGACGGCAGTTCTTC. Translation: CSGQRDRRQFF.

This clonotype has a count of ten or more. V usage is TRBV5-5 and J usage is TRBJ1-6; D uncertain. Germline CDR1 reads SGHKS; CDR2 reads YYEKEE (reference sequence). This CDR3 has 12 residues. V dropped 4 bases and J dropped 6 bases, with 5 bases sitting between them. The CDR3 DNA reads as TGTGCCAGCAGCCTTAGTAATTCACCCCTCCACTTT. Translated: CASSLSNSPLHF.

This clonotype was picked up many times. The chain has TRBV5-1 and TRBJ2-3, with 7 bases fitting TRBD2. The J segment lost 6 bases and the V segment lost 6 bases, leaving 7 bases of the junction unmatched. CDR3 size: 13 residues. The germline gives CDR1 SGHRS, CDR2 YFSETQ. CDR3 in amino acids: CASTGLVQDTQYF. The CDR3 bases are TGCGCCAGCACAGGACTAGTCCAGGATACGCAGTATTTT.

This clonotype appeared many times. V usage is TRBV20-1 and J usage is TRBJ2-1; 11 positions agree with TRBD2. Germline V gene data show CDR1 as DFQATT and CDR2 as SNEGSKA (reference sequence). The CDR3 extends over 16 amino acids. V lost 6 bases and J lost 6; bases outside the gene matches: 13. CDR3 nucleotide sequence: TGCAGTGCCCCCAGGGCTGTAGCGGGGGGGTTCAATGAGCAGTTCTTC. This encodes CSAPRAVAGGFNEQFF.

In this sample, this clonotype turned up many times. V usage is TRBV19 and J usage is TRBJ2-1, with D perhaps given as TRBD1 or TRBD2 (5 bases each). Trimming left V 6 bases short and J 10 bases short, with 13 bases between. Germline lookup yields CDR1 LNHDA and CDR2 SQIVND (reference sequence). The length of the CDR3 is 12 residues. Written as DNA, the CDR3 is TGTGCCAGTAGCCCTACGGGGCTAGAGCAGTTCTTC. Its protein is CASSPTGLEQFF. The variable domain in full, completed from reference TRBV19 and TRBJ2-1, reads DGGITQSPKYLFRKEGQNVTLSCEQNLNHDAMYWYRQDPGQGLRLIYYSQIVNDFQKGDIAEGYSVSREKKESFPLTVTSAQKNPTAFYLCASSPTGLEQFFGPGTRLTVL.

This clonotype appeared many times. V usage is TRBV12-3 or TRBV12-4 and J usage is TRBJ1-2; D is unclear. V lost 5 bases and J lost 6, with 19 bases in between. The CDR3 totals 15 residues. The CDR3 DNA follows: TGTGCCAGCAGTGCAAGTGGCCCCGGAAGGCATGGCTACACCTTC. Amino acid sequence: CASSASGPGRHGYTF.

This clonotype was observed many times. V gene TRBV5-1 combines with J gene TRBJ2-1, with D tentatively TRBD1 (7 bases). Trimming removed 4 bases at V and 5 bases at J, with 16 bases between. Germline V CDR1 and CDR2: SGHRS, YFSETQ. This CDR3 has 15 amino acids. The CDR3 spells CASSAGGTANNEQFF. The CDR3 region has the DNA TGCGCCAGCAGCGCCGGAGGGACAGCTAACAATGAGCAGTTCTTC.

This clonotype was recorded many times. V gene TRBV7-9 combines with J gene TRBJ2-7; D possibly corresponds to TRBD2 (5 bases). Looked up from germline, CDR1 is SEHNR and CDR2 is FQNEAQ (reference sequence). V lost 5 bases and J 9 bases, leaving 14 bases between the germline ends. The length of the CDR3 is 12 residues. The CDR3 DNA reads as TGTGCCAGCAGCCCGCCCCGGGGAGCGCAGTACTTC. Translated: CASSPPRGAQYF.

Many counts were recorded for this clonotype. The chain employs TRBV5-1 and TRBJ2-1, with D perhaps matching TRBD1 or TRBD2 (5 bases each). The V end was cut by 4 bases, the J end by 4 bases, with 12 bases between. Germline CDR1 and CDR2: SGHRS and YFSETQ. This CDR3 comprises 14 residues. The CDR3 nucleotides are TGCGCCAGCAGCCTAGGGACGGTGTACAATGAGCAGTTCTTC. It translates to CASSLGTVYNEQFF. Supplemented by reference TRBV5-1 and TRBJ2-1, the full variable domain reads KAGVTQTPRYLIKTRGQQVTLSCSPISGHRSVSWYQQTPGQGLQFLFEYFSETQRNKGNFPGRFSGRQFSNSRSEMNVSTLELGDSALYLCASSLGTVYNEQFFGPGTRLTVL.

This clonotype has a count of ten or more. The rearrangement links TRBV12-3 or TRBV12-4 to TRBJ2-1, with TRBD2 identical over 12 bases. The CDR3 contains 16 residues. J was trimmed by 5 bases and V by 5 bases; bases with no gene match: 7. The CDR3 sequence is CASSTGLAGIDNEQFF. CDR3 DNA: TGTGCCAGCAGTACAGGACTAGCGGGGATCGACAATGAGCAGTTCTTC.

Notes on this clonotype: This clone may be a read error of a much larger clone one base away. This chain links TRBV20-1 with TRBJ2-2, with D unclear. V lost 1 base, J lost 7 bases, and 13 bases lay in between. The CDR3 covers 14 residues. Germline V gene lookup returns CDR1 DFQATT and CDR2 SNEGSKA (reference sequence). CDR3 sequence: CSARVAAKGGELFF. The CDR3 coding sequence is TGCAGTGCTAGAGTGGCAGCGAAGGGCGGGGAGCTGTTTTTT.

This clonotype was picked up many times. The V gene is TRBV20-1, the J gene TRBJ2-1; 7 bases line up with TRBD2. CDR1 is DFQATT and CDR2 is SNEGSKA in the germline V gene (reference sequence). The V segment lost 3 bases and the J segment 7 bases; nucleotides outside the gene matches: 12. The CDR3 spans 15 residues. CDR3 DNA: TGCAGTGCTAGGGATCTACAGCGGGGTAGGAATGAGCAGTTCTTC. Translating gives CSARDLQRGRNEQFF.

This clonotype ranks as medium-sized. The chain links TRBV5-1 to TRBJ1-4, with 7 bases identical to TRBD1. The J segment lost 7 bases and the V segment lost 0 bases, leaving 3 bases of the junction unmatched. This CDR3 spans 14 amino acids. The germline V gene has CDR1 SGHRS and CDR2 YFSETQ. CDR3 nucleotides: TGCGCCAGCAGCTTGGGTGACAGGGTTGAAAAACTGTTTTTT. Its protein is CASSLGDRVEKLFF.

This clonotype was counted at least ten times. The chain uses TRBV20-1 and TRBJ2-1; D is perhaps TRBD2 (6 bases). Between the trimmed V and J ends, which lost 6 bases and 5 bases, there was a span of 23 bases. CDR1 is DFQATT, CDR2 SNEGSKA, per germline (reference sequence). CDR3 length equals 16 residues. The CDR3 here is CSADPQIIAADNEQFF. DNA of the CDR3: TGCAGTGCCGACCCCCAAATTATAGCGGCCGACAATGAGCAGTTCTTC.